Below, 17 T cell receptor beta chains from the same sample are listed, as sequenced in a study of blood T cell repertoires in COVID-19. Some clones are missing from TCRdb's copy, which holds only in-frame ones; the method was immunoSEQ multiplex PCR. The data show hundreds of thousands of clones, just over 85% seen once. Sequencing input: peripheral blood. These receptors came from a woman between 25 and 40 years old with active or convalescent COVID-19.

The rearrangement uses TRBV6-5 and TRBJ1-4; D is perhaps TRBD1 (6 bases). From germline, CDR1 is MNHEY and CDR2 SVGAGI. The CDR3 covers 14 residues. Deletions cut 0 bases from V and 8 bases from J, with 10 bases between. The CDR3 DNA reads TGTGCCAGCAGTTACTCGGGGGGGCAGGAAAAACTGTTTTTT. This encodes CASSYSGGQEKLFF.

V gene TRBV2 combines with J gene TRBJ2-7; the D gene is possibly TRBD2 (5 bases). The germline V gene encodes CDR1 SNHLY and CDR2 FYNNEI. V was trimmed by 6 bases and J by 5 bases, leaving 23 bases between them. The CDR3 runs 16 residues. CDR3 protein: CASRPTALLVSDEQYF. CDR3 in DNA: TGTGCCAGCAGACCCACCGCCTTACTAGTTTCGGACGAGCAGTACTTC.

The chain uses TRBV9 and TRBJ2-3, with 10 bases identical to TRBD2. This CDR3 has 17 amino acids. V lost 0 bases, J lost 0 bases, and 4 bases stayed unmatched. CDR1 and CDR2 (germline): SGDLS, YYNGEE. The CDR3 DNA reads TGTGCCAGCAGCGTAGCTTTACTAGCGGGAAGCACAGATACGCAGTATTTT. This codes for CASSVALLAGSTDTQYF.

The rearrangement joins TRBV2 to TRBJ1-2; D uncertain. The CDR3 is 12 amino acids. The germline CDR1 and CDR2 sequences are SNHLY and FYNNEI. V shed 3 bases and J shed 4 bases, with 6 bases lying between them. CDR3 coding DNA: TGTGCCAGCAGTGAGCTCAGCTATGGCTACACCTTC. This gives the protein CASSELSYGYTF.

The CDR3 sequence: CSVEDPDRDDYEQYF. CDR3 bases: TGCAGCGTTGAAGATCCCGATCGGGATGACTACGAGCAGTACTTC. The J gene is TRBJ2-7, the V gene TRBV29-1; tentative D call: TRBD2 (5 bases). The germline CDR1 and CDR2 sequences are SQVTM and ANQGSEA. This CDR3 contains 15 residues. Trimming took off 0 bases at V and 3 bases at J, with 15 bases between the two ends.

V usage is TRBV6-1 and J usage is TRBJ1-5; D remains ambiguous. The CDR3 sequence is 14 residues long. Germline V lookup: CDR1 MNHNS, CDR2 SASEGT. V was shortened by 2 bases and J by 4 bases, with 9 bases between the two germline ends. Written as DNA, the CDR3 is TGTGCCAGCAGTGAAAGGGAGGGTAATCAGCCCCAGCATTTT. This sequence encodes CASSEREGNQPQHF.

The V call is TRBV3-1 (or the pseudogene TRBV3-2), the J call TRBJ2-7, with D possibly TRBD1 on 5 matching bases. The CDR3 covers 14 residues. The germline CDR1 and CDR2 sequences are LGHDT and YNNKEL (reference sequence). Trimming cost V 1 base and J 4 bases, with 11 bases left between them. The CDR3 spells CASSQGTNLYEQYF. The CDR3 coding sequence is TGTGCCAGCAGCCAAGGGACAAACCTTTACGAGCAGTACTTC.

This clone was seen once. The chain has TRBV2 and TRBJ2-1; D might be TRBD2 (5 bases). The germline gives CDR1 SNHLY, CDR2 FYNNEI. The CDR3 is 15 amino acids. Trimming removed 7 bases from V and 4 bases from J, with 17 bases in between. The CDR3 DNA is TGTGCCAGCACAAAAAGCCGGAGCGGTTACAATGAGCAGTTCTTC. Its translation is CASTKSRSGYNEQFF.

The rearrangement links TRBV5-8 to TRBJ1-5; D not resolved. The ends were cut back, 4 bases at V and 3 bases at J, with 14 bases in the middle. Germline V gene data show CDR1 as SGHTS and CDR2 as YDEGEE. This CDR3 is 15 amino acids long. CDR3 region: CASSHSRRSNQPQHF. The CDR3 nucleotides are TGTGCCAGCAGCCACTCACGGAGGTCCAATCAGCCCCAGCATTTT.

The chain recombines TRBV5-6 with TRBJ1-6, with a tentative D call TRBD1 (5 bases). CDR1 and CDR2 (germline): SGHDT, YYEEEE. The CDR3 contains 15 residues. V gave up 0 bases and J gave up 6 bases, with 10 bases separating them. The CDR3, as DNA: TGTGCCAGCAGCTTGGAGCAGGGTTTTAATTCACCCCTCCACTTT. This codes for CASSLEQGFNSPLHF.

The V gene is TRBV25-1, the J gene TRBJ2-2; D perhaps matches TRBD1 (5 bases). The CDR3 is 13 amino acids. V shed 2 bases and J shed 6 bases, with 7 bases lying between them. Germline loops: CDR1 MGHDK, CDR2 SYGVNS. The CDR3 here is CASSEQGSGELFF. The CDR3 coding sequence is TGTGCCAGCAGTGAACAGGGTTCCGGGGAGCTGTTTTTT.

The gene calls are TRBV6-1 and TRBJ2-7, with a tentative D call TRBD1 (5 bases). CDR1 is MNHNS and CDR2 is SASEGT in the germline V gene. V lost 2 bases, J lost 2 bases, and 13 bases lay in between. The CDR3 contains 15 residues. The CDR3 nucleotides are TGTGCCAGCAGTGAAATCAGGGCGACCACCTACGAGCAGTACTTC. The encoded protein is CASSEIRATTYEQYF.

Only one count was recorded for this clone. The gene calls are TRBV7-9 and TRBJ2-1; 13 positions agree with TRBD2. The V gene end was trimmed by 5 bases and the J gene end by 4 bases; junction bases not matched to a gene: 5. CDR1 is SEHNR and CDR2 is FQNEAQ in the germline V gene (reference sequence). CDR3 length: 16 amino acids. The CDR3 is CASSGGTSGAYNEQFF. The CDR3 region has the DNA TGTGCCAGCAGCGGGGGGACTAGCGGGGCTTACAATGAGCAGTTCTTC.

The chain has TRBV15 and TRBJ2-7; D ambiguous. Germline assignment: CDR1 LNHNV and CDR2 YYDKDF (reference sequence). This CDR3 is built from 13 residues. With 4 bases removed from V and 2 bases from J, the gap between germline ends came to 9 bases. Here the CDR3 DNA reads TGTGCCACCAGCAACGAGAGAACCTACGAGCAGTACTTC. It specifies CATSNERTYEQYF.

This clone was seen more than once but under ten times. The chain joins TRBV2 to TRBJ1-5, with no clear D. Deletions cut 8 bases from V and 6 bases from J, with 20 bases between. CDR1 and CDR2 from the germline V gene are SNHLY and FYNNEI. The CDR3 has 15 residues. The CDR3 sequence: CASSSQAINAQPQHF. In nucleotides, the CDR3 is TGTGCCAGCTCCTCGCAGGCCATCAACGCTCAGCCCCAGCATTTT.

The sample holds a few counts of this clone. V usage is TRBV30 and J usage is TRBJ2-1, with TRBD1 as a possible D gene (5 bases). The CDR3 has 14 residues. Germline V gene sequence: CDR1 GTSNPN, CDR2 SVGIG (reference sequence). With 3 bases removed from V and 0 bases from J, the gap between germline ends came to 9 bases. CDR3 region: CAWSHRSSYNEQFF. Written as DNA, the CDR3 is TGTGCCTGGAGCCACAGGAGCTCCTACAATGAGCAGTTCTTC.

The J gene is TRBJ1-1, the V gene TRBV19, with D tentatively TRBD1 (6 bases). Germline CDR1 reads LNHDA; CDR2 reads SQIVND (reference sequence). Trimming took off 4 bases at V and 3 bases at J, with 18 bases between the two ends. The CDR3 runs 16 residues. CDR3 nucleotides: TGTGCCAGTAGTAAGAGGGGGTCAGGGTTGGACACTGAAGCTTTCTTT. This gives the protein CASSKRGSGLDTEAFF.